This T cell receptor (beta chain) was profiled in a study of control samples from healthy donors and cancer patients. Sequencing was performed with immunoSEQ multiplex PCR; in TCRdb, only in-frame clones are kept and a portion is missing. The sample contains some 120,000 clones, 85% to 95% of which appear only once. The V gene lost 1 base and the J gene lost 3 bases, with 8 bases spanning the gap. Germline assignment: CDR1 MGHRA and CDR2 YSYEKL. There are 14 residues in the CDR3. The sequence was obtained from a man in his thirties or forties in good health. The chain joins TRBV4-1 to TRBJ2-3; D gene unclear. The sample comprised blood. The CDR3 here is CASSQVGLTDTQYF. CDR3 nucleotides: TGCGCCAGCAGCCAAGTGGGCCTAACAGATACGCAGTATTTT.